These 25 T cell receptor beta chains originate from one sample sequenced in a study of CXCR3-negative and CXCR3-positive naive CD8 T cells. Notes on the study in general: CXCR3-positive naive cells carried more hydrophobic TRB CDR3s than CXCR3-negative naive cells did.

Their antigens are not known. UMI-tagged TRB cDNA libraries were built via 5' RACE. TCRdb reprocessed the 5' RACE reads, keeping one entry per CDR3 protein, no DNA. The ten top clones account for 0.3% to 0.45%, within a sample of more than 80,000 distinct CDR3 sequences. Sequencing was carried out using naive CXCR3+ CD8+ T cells from blood. Regarding subset: CD45RO-CCR7+CD27+CD95- naive CD8+ T cells expressing CXCR3 (TNR3+). The receptors were sampled from a human donor in good health. Some clones in this sample may be carry-over from other donors' samples.

V gene TRBV29-1 combines with J gene TRBJ2-7; TCRdb designates TRBD2, a call that cannot be tested without DNA. The CDR3 spans 14 residues. CDR1 and CDR2 from the germline V gene are SQVTM and ANQGSEA. The CDR3: CSVEGGGLSYEQYF.

This chain links TRBV27 with TRBJ1-1; with no DNA, the TCRdb D assignment of TRBD1 cannot be verified. The CDR3 runs 14 residues. Germline CDR1 is MNHEY and CDR2 is SMNVEV (reference sequence). CDR3: CASSLGQGNTEAFF.

The V gene is TRBV12-3 or TRBV12-4, the J gene TRBJ2-6. The CDR3 has 17 amino acids. The CDR3 region is CASSPPVGAPGANVLTF.

V is TRBV28 and J is TRBJ2-5; TCRdb returns TRBD1, unconfirmable since there is no DNA. The CDR3 runs to 14 residues. CDR1 is MDHEN, CDR2 SYDVKM, per germline. The CDR3 here is CASSLFDVGGTQYF.

The V call is TRBV12-5, the J call TRBJ2-1; the D call from TCRdb, TRBD2, cannot be confirmed without DNA. The germline V gene has CDR1 LGHNT and CDR2 FRNRAP. The CDR3 covers 12 residues. This chain's CDR3 is CASGPGGKKQFF. The variable domain in full, with the rest retrieved from reference TRBV12-5 and TRBJ2-1, is DARVTQTPRHKVTEMGQEVTMRCQPILGHNTVFWYRQTMMQGLELLAYFRNRAPLDDSGMPKDRFSAEMPDATLATLKIQPSEPRDSAVYFCASGPGGKKQFFGPGTRLTVL.

The chain couples TRBV13 to TRBJ2-1; TCRdb proposes TRBD1, but this gene call is untestable without DNA. This CDR3 has 13 residues. Per germline, CDR1 PRHDT and CDR2 FYEKMQ (reference sequence). The CDR3 is CASSPRIKGEQFF.

The rearrangement joins TRBV5-1 to TRBJ2-1; no DNA is available, so the TRBD2 call from TCRdb remains unchecked. This CDR3 spans 17 amino acids. Germline assignment: CDR1 SGHRS and CDR2 YFSETQ. CDR3: CASSPGVRGASYNEQFF. The full variable domain, completed using reference TRBV5-1 and TRBJ2-1, is KAGVTQTPRYLIKTRGQQVTLSCSPISGHRSVSWYQQTPGQGLQFLFEYFSETQRNKGNFPGRFSGRQFSNSRSEMNVSTLELGDSALYLCASSPGVRGASYNEQFFGPGTRLTVL.

The gene calls are TRBV12-3 or TRBV12-4 and TRBJ2-2. This CDR3 has 14 amino acids. CDR3 residues: CASSLRLRGGELFF.

The genes are TRBV12-3 or TRBV12-4 and TRBJ1-1; TCRdb selects TRBD1, and the lack of DNA leaves this call unchecked. The CDR3 spans 13 residues. The CDR3 reads CASTQGGNTEAFF.

The chain couples TRBV27 to TRBJ2-1; TCRdb outputs TRBD1, but without DNA this stays unchecked. Germline values: CDR1 MNHEY, CDR2 SMNVEV (reference sequence). CDR3 length equals 15 residues. CDR3 region: CASSRTSGTDNEQFF.

The V call is TRBV5-6, the J call TRBJ1-1; TCRdb picks TRBD1, but there is no DNA to check that call. The CDR3 is made up of 14 amino acids. The germline V gene encodes CDR1 SGHDT and CDR2 YYEEEE. CDR3 sequence: CASRDEWDSTEAFF.

This chain joins TRBV12-3 or TRBV12-4 and TRBJ1-1; lacking DNA, the TRBD1 call made by TCRdb goes unchecked. The CDR3 sequence is 14 residues long. The CDR3 sequence: CASSQTGGGTEAFF.

The chain joins TRBV7-9 to TRBJ2-7; TCRdb lists TRBD2, though no DNA is available to test this call. This CDR3 region has 18 residues. Germline CDR1 SEHNR, CDR2 FQNEAQ (reference sequence). CDR3 protein: CASSPGTSGRIGGDEQYF.

The chain employs TRBV6-2 or TRBV6-3 and TRBJ2-7; there is no DNA to check the TCRdb D call of TRBD1. Germline-derived CDR1 and CDR2 are MNHEY and SVGEGT. The CDR3 is made up of 12 amino acids. CDR3 loop: CASSLLGTEQYF.

V and J are TRBV27 and TRBJ2-3; TCRdb gives TRBD1 as the D gene, but with no DNA this cannot be confirmed. The CDR3 covers 16 residues. Germline CDR1 reads MNHEY; CDR2 reads SMNVEV (reference sequence). CDR3: CASSLQGALGTDTQYF.

The chain uses TRBV27 and TRBJ2-3; TCRdb's D call of TRBD1 is untestable without DNA. This CDR3 has 18 amino acids. CDR1 and CDR2 from the germline V gene are MNHEY and SMNVEV (reference sequence). The CDR3 sequence is CASSGLQAAGLPQDTQYF.

The CDR3 loop reads CASTPTREIYEQYF. The chain uses TRBV19 and TRBJ2-7; TCRdb gives TRBD2 as the D gene, but with no DNA this cannot be confirmed. The CDR3 loop spans 14 amino acids. Per germline, CDR1 LNHDA and CDR2 SQIVND (reference sequence). The full variable domain, completed using reference TRBV19 and TRBJ2-7, is DGGITQSPKYLFRKEGQNVTLSCEQNLNHDAMYWYRQDPGQGLRLIYYSQIVNDFQKGDIAEGYSVSREKKESFPLTVTSAQKNPTAFYLCASTPTREIYEQYFGPGTRLTVT.

This sequence joins TRBV6-1 and TRBJ2-2; TCRdb indicates TRBD1, and absent DNA this call remains unverified. Germline assignment: CDR1 MNHNS and CDR2 SASEGT. The CDR3 sequence is 17 residues long. CDR3 sequence reads: CAHLRGIVGERTGELFF.

The chain has TRBV6-1 and TRBJ2-7; with no DNA, the TCRdb D assignment of TRBD2 cannot be verified. This CDR3 spans 16 amino acids. The germline V gene has CDR1 MNHNS and CDR2 SASEGT. The CDR3 spells CASSEDRLADGYEQYF.

V usage is TRBV29-1 and J usage is TRBJ2-1; TCRdb indicates TRBD1, and absent DNA this call remains unverified. This CDR3 is built from 13 residues. CDR1 and CDR2 from the germline V gene are SQVTM and ANQGSEA. The CDR3 region is CSVVAGSSNEQFF.

The rearrangement uses TRBV9 and TRBJ1-2; TCRdb's D gene call, TRBD1, goes unchecked for lack of DNA. The length of the CDR3 is 15 residues. The V gene's germline CDR1 is SGDLS and CDR2 YYNGEE. CDR3 protein: CASSVGQGNNYGYTF.

V and J are TRBV7-9 and TRBJ2-5; without DNA, the TCRdb call of TRBD2 cannot be checked. The CDR3 is 16 amino acids. The germline CDR1 and CDR2 sequences are SEHNR and FQNEAQ (reference sequence). CDR3 amino acids: CASSSTLAGGLETQYF.

The CDR3 protein is CASSLVAESSYNSPLHF. The chain carries TRBV5-1 and TRBJ1-6. This CDR3 is 17 amino acids long. Germline V lookup: CDR1 SGHRS, CDR2 YFSETQ.

The CDR3 spells CASSQKSNQPQHF. V usage is TRBV28 and J usage is TRBJ1-5. Germline lookup yields CDR1 MDHEN and CDR2 SYDVKM. The CDR3 covers 13 residues.

The rearrangement uses TRBV27 and TRBJ2-3; as DNA is missing, the TRBD2 call by TCRdb cannot be tested. CDR3 length: 15 residues. Germline CDR1 and CDR2: MNHEY and SMNVEV (reference sequence). This CDR3 reads CASTPGGGFRNTQYF.